Described below is a single TCR beta chain sequence and its context. The antigen this receptor binds is unknown. No per-base quality is available; no much larger clone lies one base away. Each collaborating institution followed its own protocols to collect whole blood in K2EDTA tubes. For TCRbeta analysis, collaborators shipped samples as frozen whole blood, isolated PBMCs, or DNA extracted from either of those sample types. Germline trimming: 0 bases from V, 2 bases from J; junction bases outside gene matches: 12. The CDR3 sequence holds 18 residues, the cysteine and phenylalanine included. The kept DNA is CDR3 alone, 54 bases in frame from the first base. Per the germline V gene, MGHRA is the CDR1 and YSYEKL is the CDR2. The data belong to a study of blood T cell repertoires in COVID-19 (dated by TCRdb to the early 2020s). With regard to the full study: Samples covering the acute and convalescent phases of COVID-19 were provided by collaborators in the United States, Italy and Spain. The dataset comprised deeply sampled blood TCRbeta repertoires from subjects exposed to, actively infected with, or recovered from COVID-19. A freely available public database, intended as a resource for researchers studying the immune response to SARS-CoV-2, is where the repertoires were released. Where available, HLA class I and class II types were taken from metadata supplied by the sample provider and were not determined by assay-based typing. A de-identified subject ID, COVID-19 status, age in years and sex were almost always included in the sample metadata. The material from the prospective study consisted of cDNA or gDNA derived from T cells, B-cell-depleted T cells, or PBMCs. The samples were drawn from the first 160 participants of the ongoing ImmuneRACE study and from 1,254 subjects provided by 6 global collaborators.

Overall study results and their limits: Clinical and demographic metadata were provided uncurated, with the amount varying by source and participant.

TCRbeta CDR3 regions were amplified from genomic DNA using the immunoSEQ Assay, a bias-controlled multiplex PCR. Per the source publication's procedure: Nucleated cell counts per sample were estimated from amplification of reference gene primers within the assay. Sequence reads were collapsed and filtered to measure the absolute abundance of every unique TCRbeta CDR3 rearrangement. Productive Simpson clonality was computed per sample as the square root of Simpson's diversity index over productive rearrangements. TCRdb's version of the immuneACCESS table is confined to in-frame rearrangements and falls short of the full clone set. An unresolved V gene accounts for under half of the shortfall where checked; the remainder is of unknown origin. V and J calls and clone size are those listed in that table; D and trimming were worked out from the DNA. The sample table holds roughly 40,000 clones, of which roughly nine tenths were seen once. The ten largest make up approximately 5.9% of the sample.

Material: peripheral blood. The sequence is built from TRBV4-1 and TRBJ2-7, with 8 bases matching TRBD2. This sequence was found in a human donor in a cohort sampled during active COVID-19. The DNA reads as follows: TGCGCCAGCAGCCAAGATCGGTTATTGGGGACTAGGACCTACGAGCAGTACTTC. Translated, this is CASSQDRLLGTRTYEQYF.